This paragraph covers one T cell receptor (beta chain) sequence. The target of this receptor is not known. It has no much larger one-base neighbor in the sample; base qualities were not kept. TCRdb lists the instrument as Illumina MiSeq. TCRdb reprocessed the public reads (quality trimming at Q25 with fastp, clone calling with MiXCR) and kept in-frame beta chains. Here each entry gathers all rows of one CDR3 protein and keeps the most common genes and DNA. The sample table lists over 2,000 distinct CDR3 sequences, roughly a fifth of them with a count of one. Jointly, the top ten make up 20% to 30% of the sample. This entry comes from a study of lung T cells in sarcoidosis with Löfgren's syndrome (dated by TCRdb to 2017 to 2019). A note on the overall study: Sarcoidosis was described as a granulomatous, mainly pulmonary disease marked by CD4+ T cell accumulation in bronchoalveolar lavage fluid. The repertoire analyses centered on Lofgren's syndrome patients.

TCR repertoires were profiled from CD4+ T cells obtained by bronchoalveolar lavage. Study-wide findings and limitations: The study only suggested recognition of a sarcoidosis-associated antigen, and the antigen remained putative and unidentified.

This receptor was identified in a human donor with sarcoidosis (Löfgren's syndrome or another form), or a control subject (not recorded which). Sample: CD4+ T cells from bronchoalveolar lavage.

The DNA sequence is as follows: TGTGCCAGCACCCGGGACAGGGGGAACATTCAGTACTTC. It translates to CASTRDRGNIQYF. This receptor chain uses TRBV12-3 or TRBV12-4 and TRBJ2-4; a stretch of 11 junction bases matches TRBD1. Unmatched junction bases come to 3, with V trimmed by 7 bases and J by 7 bases. The CDR3 measures 13 amino acids from cysteine to phenylalanine. Only the CDR3 region is kept as DNA, spanning 39 bases read in frame from base 1.